The 9 T cell receptor beta chains below were found in one sample sequenced in a study of glioma-infiltrating T cells after dendritic cell vaccination. Assay used: immunoSEQ multiplex PCR; TCRdb lists only in-frame clones, some missing. The profile covers roughly 23,000 clones, with roughly 78% appearing a single time and 35% to 40% taken by the ten largest. This sample comprised blood, obtained before dendritic cell vaccination. The receptor set was obtained from a human donor with glioblastoma.

The chain uses TRBV7-2 and TRBJ2-1; 12 nucleotides match TRBD2. After removal of 4 bases from V and 4 bases from J, the junction contained 2 bases not matched to a gene. The CDR3 spans 15 residues. The V gene's germline CDR1 is SGHTA and CDR2 FQGNSA. The CDR3 sequence: CASSWLAGGYNEQFF. In nucleotides, the CDR3 is TGTGCCAGCAGCTGGCTAGCGGGAGGGTACAATGAGCAGTTCTTC.

The V gene is TRBV6-4, the J gene TRBJ1-2, with 10 positions matching TRBD1. J was trimmed by 2 bases and V by 4 bases; bases with no gene match: 1. Germline V CDR1 and CDR2: MRHNA, SNTAGT. The CDR3 runs to 14 residues. This CDR3 reads CASSVTGGNYGYTF. CDR3 DNA sequence: TGTGCCAGCAGTGTGACAGGGGGCAACTATGGCTACACCTTC.

Only one count was recorded for this clone. The chain recombines TRBV30 with TRBJ1-2; 7 bases are shared with TRBD1. With V trimmed by 4 bases and J by 4 bases, 15 bases remained unmatched. The CDR3 length is 16 residues. The germline CDR1 and CDR2 sequences are GTSNPN and SVGIG (reference sequence). The CDR3: CAWTPYSRGETYGYTF. CDR3 coding DNA: TGTGCCTGGACCCCTTACAGCAGGGGGGAGACCTATGGCTACACCTTC.

The chain combines TRBV19 with TRBJ2-1; 10 bases agree with TRBD2. V lost 5 bases to trimming and J lost 6 bases; unmatched junction nucleotides: 16. The length of the CDR3 is 18 residues. Germline lookup yields CDR1 LNHDA and CDR2 SQIVND (reference sequence). This CDR3 reads CASSPYRASGRARNEQFF. CDR3 DNA sequence: TGTGCCAGTAGTCCATACAGGGCGAGCGGGAGGGCCCGCAATGAGCAGTTCTTC.

The chain carries TRBV11-1 and TRBJ2-3, with D unresolved. Trimming took 3 bases from V and 4 from J, leaving 8 bases between them. Germline CDR1 and CDR2: SGHAT and FQDESV (reference sequence). The CDR3 runs 13 residues. The CDR3 is CASSFWSSDTQYF. The CDR3 DNA is TGTGCCAGCAGCTTTTGGAGCTCAGATACGCAGTATTTT. Full variable domain (missing parts from reference TRBV11-1 and TRBJ2-3): EAEVAQSPRYKITEKSQAVAFWCDPISGHATLYWYRQILGQGPELLVQFQDESVVDDSQLPKDRFSAERLKGVDSTLKIQPAELGDSAMYLCASSFWSSDTQYFGPGTRLTVL.

A few counts support this clone. The chain recombines TRBV6-5 with TRBJ2-3, with D uncertain. The CDR3 extends over 15 amino acids. Trimming pared 0 bases from V and 2 bases from J, leaving 9 bases between. The germline CDR1 and CDR2 sequences are MNHEY and SVGAGI. The CDR3 reads CASSYSSTPTDTQYF. CDR3 in DNA: TGTGCCAGCAGTTACTCGTCTACCCCCACAGATACGCAGTATTTT.

The V and J genes are TRBV19 and TRBJ1-1; 10 bases match TRBD1. CDR1 is LNHDA and CDR2 is SQIVND in the germline V gene (reference sequence). This CDR3 is built from 15 residues. After removal of 3 bases from V and 1 base from J, the junction contained 2 bases not matched to a gene. The CDR3 region is CASSMGDRGNTEAFF. The CDR3 DNA sequence: TGTGCCAGTAGTATGGGGGACAGGGGGAACACTGAAGCTTTCTTT.

This chain joins TRBV7-2 and TRBJ1-1, with D tentatively TRBD1 (6 bases). The CDR3 has 12 amino acids. Germline-derived CDR1 and CDR2 are SGHTA and FQGNSA. V lost 6 bases, J lost 4 bases, and 9 bases lay in between. Here the CDR3 DNA reads TGTGCCAGCAGTTCAGGGGTCACTGAAGCTTTCTTT. Translated, it gives CASSSGVTEAFF.

In its sample, this clone ranks as medium-sized (0.01 to 0.1%). The chain carries TRBV19 and TRBJ2-1; the D is unclear. This CDR3 region has 12 residues. V lost 2 bases to trimming and J lost 7 bases, with 6 bases between them. Per the germline V gene, CDR1 is LNHDA and CDR2 is SQIVND (reference sequence). The CDR3 bases are TGTGCCAGTAGTATATCGAGGAATGAGCAGTTCTTC. It codes for CASSISRNEQFF.